The source of this TCR beta chain is a study of T cells after posttransplantation cyclophosphamide (TCRdb year 2016). With respect to the entire study: T cell repertoire reconstitution was tracked by TRB sequencing after myeloablative bone marrow transplantation in which posttransplantation cyclophosphamide was used as GVHD prophylaxis. Samples from some 40 PTCy-treated patients, along with samples from some 16 of their related bone marrow donors, underwent antigen receptor sequencing. Blood from every one of the approximately 33 PTCy patients who had 1-year posttransplant specimens underwent TRB sequencing. In 3 patients, up to about 3 additional blood samples taken between 2 and 5.2 years after transplant also underwent TRB sequencing, as did pretransplant blood from 4 patients. Because TRA and TRB clonality were tightly correlated in several samples, subsequent TCR analyses were focused on TRB only. Public TRB sequences were compared against a database of over 3,000 sequences linked to responses to pathogens, tumor antigens, self-antigens and alloantigens. The full study reports these points: Across fewer than 50 patients, recipient CMV seropositivity and CMV reactivation were highly associated with TRB clonality; PTCy diversity was similar to CNI/methotrexate controls. The TRB repertoires of T cells infiltrating skin or the GI tract showed only limited overlap with the TRB repertoires found in blood. Donor-recipient similarity was low at 1-2 months but increased during the first year, and donor CD8+ memory clones often dominated later blood repertoires.

This clone was recorded at least ten times. Its antigen remains unidentified. One base away there is no much larger clone; base qualities are not given. CDR1 and CDR2 are drawn from the germline V gene (reference sequence): MNHEY, SMNVEV. V and J are truncated by 2 bases and 7 bases respectively, leaving an intervening sequence of 15 bases. From the cysteine up to the phenylalanine, the CDR3 has a length of 14 residues. Of all the DNA, just the CDR3 is kept, 42 bases in frame from base 1. TRB sequencing used genomic DNA with the immunoSEQ assay at survey resolution or the hsTCRB kit. Regarding the original processing steps: The immunoSEQ software handled the initial read processing, while the LymphoSeq R package was used for the repertoire analyses. Clonality was calculated as 1 minus normalized Shannon entropy, and the Gini coefficient was also calculated for each TRB dataset. Phenotypes of unsorted samples were inferred by mapping TRB sequences from sorted subsets of the recipient or donor onto unsorted samples of the same recipient. TCRdb stores this immuneACCESS table with in-frame sequences only. Part of the clones is absent; in the studies checked, under half of the shortfall reflects unresolved V genes, and no reason is known for the rest. D and trimming were read from the DNA, whereas the V and J calls and clone size are those reported in that table. The table records 40,000 to 55,000 clones for this sample, and not one of them appears only once. The ten largest clones represent roughly 2% of the sample.

Peripheral blood samples were provided by related bone marrow donors on the day of marrow donation. Peripheral blood and bone marrow mononuclear cells were isolated by Ficoll-Hypaque density centrifugation and were cryopreserved. Sequencing input: PBMCs. The TCR sequence derives from a man aged 35 to 55 in good health, CMV-negative, and a related stem cell transplant donor. Rearrangement joined TRBV27 to TRBJ2-7; a weak D assignment points to TRBD2 (5 bases agree). The DNA reads TGTGCCAGCAGTTTACTGGGGTCTGAGGGTGAGCAGTACTTC. Its translation reads: CASSLLGSEGEQYF.